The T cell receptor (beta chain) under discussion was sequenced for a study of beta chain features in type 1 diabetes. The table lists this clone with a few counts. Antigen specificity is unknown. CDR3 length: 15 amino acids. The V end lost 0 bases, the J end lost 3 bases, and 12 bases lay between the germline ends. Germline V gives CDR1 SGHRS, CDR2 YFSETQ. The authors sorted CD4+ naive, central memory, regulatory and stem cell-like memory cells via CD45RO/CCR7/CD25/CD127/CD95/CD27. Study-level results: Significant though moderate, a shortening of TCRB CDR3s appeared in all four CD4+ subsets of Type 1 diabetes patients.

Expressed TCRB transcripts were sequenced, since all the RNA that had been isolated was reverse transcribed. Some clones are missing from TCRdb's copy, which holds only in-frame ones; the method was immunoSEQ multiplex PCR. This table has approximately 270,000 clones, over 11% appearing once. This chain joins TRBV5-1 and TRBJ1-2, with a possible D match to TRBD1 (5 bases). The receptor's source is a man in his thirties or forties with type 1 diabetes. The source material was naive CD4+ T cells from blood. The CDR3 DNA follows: TGCGCCAGCAGCTTGGACGGGGGAGAGGACTATGGCTACACCTTC. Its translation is CASSLDGGEDYGYTF.